These T cell receptor beta chains were read from a single sample in a study of control samples from healthy donors and cancer patients. Assay: immunoSEQ multiplex PCR; the TCRdb copy retains only in-frame clones and omits some. The sample lists around 100,000 clones, about 86% seen once, with 13% to 15% in the top ten. The sequenced sample was blood. These TCRs come from a man aged 30 to 39 in good health. The CDR3 runs from the conserved cysteine through the conserved F or W. A D gene is named only where the DNA matches it firmly. Clone size appears in some rows only: once, few, many, or a class for an expanded clone.

D gene: TRBD2; clone size: .; V gene: TRBV10-3; J gene: TRBJ2-1; CDR3 DNA: TGTGCCATCAGTGAGTCAGCGGGAGGCCTCGACAATGAGCAGTTCTTC; CDR3 protein: CAISESAGGLDNEQFF
D gene: .; clone size: .; V gene: TRBV27; J gene: TRBJ2-7; CDR3 DNA: TGTGCCAGCAGTGGGGGGACAGAGGCATCCTACGAGCAGTACTTC; CDR3 protein: CASSGGTEASYEQYF
D gene: .; clone size: few; V gene: TRBV7-9; J gene: TRBJ2-1; CDR3 DNA: TGTGCCAGCAGCTTCATGTTAACTAGTCTTAGTGAGCAGTTCTTC; CDR3 protein: CASSFMLTSLSEQFF
D gene: .; clone size: .; V gene: TRBV5-1; J gene: TRBJ1-2; CDR3 DNA: TGCGCCAGCAGCCTGACTGGAGGCCTTAACTATGGCTACACCTTC; CDR3 protein: CASSLTGGLNYGYTF
D gene: TRBD2; clone size: few; V gene: TRBV30; J gene: TRBJ2-7; CDR3 DNA: TGTGCCTGGAAAGCAGCGGGACTAACCGGTTTGAGGGGCGAGCAGTACTTC; CDR3 protein: CAWKAAGLTGLRGEQYF
D gene: .; clone size: .; V gene: TRBV6-1; J gene: TRBJ1-4; CDR3 DNA: TGTGCCAGCAGTGAAGACAGGGAAGTTGAAAAACTGTTTTTT; CDR3 protein: CASSEDREVEKLFF
D gene: .; clone size: once; V gene: TRBV4-2; J gene: TRBJ2-1; CDR3 DNA: TGTGCCAGCAGCCAAGAACCCGGGGGGCTGTGGGCGGGAAACAATGAGCAGTTCTTC; CDR3 protein: CASSQEPGGLWAGNNEQFF
D gene: .; clone size: .; V gene: TRBV4-3; J gene: TRBJ2-1; CDR3 DNA: TGCGCCAGCAGCCAAGACGGGAACCCCTACAATGAGCAGTTCTTC; CDR3 protein: CASSQDGNPYNEQFF
D gene: TRBD2; clone size: .; V gene: TRBV19; J gene: TRBJ2-1; CDR3 DNA: TGTGCCAGTAGTACTACGGGACTAGCGCACAATGAGCAGTTCTTC; CDR3 protein: CASSTTGLAHNEQFF
D gene: .; clone size: .; V gene: TRBV24-1; J gene: TRBJ2-1; CDR3 DNA: TGTGCCACCAGTGATCCGGGACTCGCGGGTGAGCAGTTCTTC; CDR3 protein: CATSDPGLAGEQFF
D gene: TRBD1; clone size: .; V gene: TRBV18; J gene: TRBJ2-7; CDR3 DNA: TGTGCCAGCTCACCACCGGGACAGGGGGCCCACGAGCAGTACTTC; CDR3 protein: CASSPPGQGAHEQYF
D gene: TRBD1; clone size: .; V gene: TRBV19; J gene: TRBJ2-1; CDR3 DNA: TGTGCCAGTAGGACGACAGGGCTCAATGAGCAGTTCTTC; CDR3 protein: CASRTTGLNEQFF
D gene: .; clone size: .; V gene: TRBV19; J gene: TRBJ1-1; CDR3 DNA: TGTGCCAGTAGTCCTTCTTACACTGAAGCTTTCTTT; CDR3 protein: CASSPSYTEAFF
D gene: .; clone size: .; V gene: TRBV27; J gene: TRBJ2-7; CDR3 DNA: TGTGCCAGCAGTTTCAAAGCGGGCGAGCAGTACTTC; CDR3 protein: CASSFKAGEQYF
D gene: TRBD1; clone size: .; V gene: TRBV6-5; J gene: TRBJ1-1; CDR3 DNA: TGTGCCAGCATTAACGTAGGGACAGCGGAAGCTTTCTTT; CDR3 protein: CASINVGTAEAFF
D gene: TRBD1; clone size: .; V gene: TRBV2; J gene: TRBJ2-1; CDR3 DNA: TGTGCCAGCAGTGGAGGGACAGGGGTGAGAAATGAGCAGTTCTTC; CDR3 protein: CASSGGTGVRNEQFF
D gene: .; clone size: .; V gene: TRBV12-3/TRBV12-4; J gene: TRBJ1-2; CDR3 DNA: TGTGCCAGCAGTTTACTACGGAACTATGGCTACACCTTC; CDR3 protein: CASSLLRNYGYTF
D gene: .; clone size: .; V gene: TRBV7-2; J gene: TRBJ1-5; CDR3 DNA: TGTGCCAGCAGCTTGTCTAGCAATCAGCCCCAGCATTTT; CDR3 protein: CASSLSSNQPQHF
D gene: .; clone size: once; V gene: TRBV15; J gene: TRBJ2-6; CDR3 DNA: TGTGCCACCAGAGACCTCGGGTCTGGGGCCAACGTCCTGACTTTC; CDR3 protein: CATRDLGSGANVLTF
D gene: .; clone size: .; V gene: TRBV7-3; J gene: TRBJ2-2; CDR3 DNA: TGTGCCAGCACCTCATCCCCAGGATTAATCGGGGAGCTGTTTTTT; CDR3 protein: CASTSSPGLIGELFF
D gene: TRBD1; clone size: .; V gene: TRBV14; J gene: TRBJ2-7; CDR3 DNA: TGTGCCAGCAGCCACTACGACCGGGACAGATCCTACGAGCAGTACTTC; CDR3 protein: CASSHYDRDRSYEQYF
D gene: TRBD2; clone size: .; V gene: TRBV5-5; J gene: TRBJ2-5; CDR3 DNA: TGTGCCAGCAGCTTTTCCCCTAGCGGGAGTACGAAGGAGACCCAGTACTTC; CDR3 protein: CASSFSPSGSTKETQYF
D gene: TRBD1; clone size: .; V gene: TRBV5-1; J gene: TRBJ1-4; CDR3 DNA: TGCGCCAGCAGCCCGGGACAGCCCGCCGCAACTAATGAAAAACTGTTTTTT; CDR3 protein: CASSPGQPAATNEKLFF
D gene: .; clone size: .; V gene: TRBV28; J gene: TRBJ1-1; CDR3 DNA: TGTGCCAGCAGTTTTATAGGCGTCGCGAACACTGAAGCTTTCTTT; CDR3 protein: CASSFIGVANTEAFF
D gene: .; clone size: .; V gene: TRBV7-3; J gene: TRBJ2-7; CDR3 DNA: TGTGCCAGCAGCCCAGGCAAGGCCGGGGCCTACGAGCAGTACTTC; CDR3 protein: CASSPGKAGAYEQYF
D gene: .; clone size: .; V gene: TRBV28; J gene: TRBJ1-2; CDR3 DNA: TGTGCCAGCAGATTAAGGCACGGCTACACCTTC; CDR3 protein: CASRLRHGYTF
D gene: .; clone size: .; V gene: TRBV12-5; J gene: TRBJ2-1; CDR3 DNA: TGTGCTAGTGGTTTGGGTGACTGGGGCCACAATGAGCAGTTCTTC; CDR3 protein: CASGLGDWGHNEQFF
D gene: .; clone size: .; V gene: TRBV11-2; J gene: TRBJ2-1; CDR3 DNA: TGTGCCAGCAGGATGACGGGCCCCCATGAGCAGTTCTTC; CDR3 protein: CASRMTGPHEQFF
D gene: TRBD1; clone size: .; V gene: TRBV7-3; J gene: TRBJ1-1; CDR3 DNA: TGTGCCAGCAGCTCACAGGGGGCCGGACGCGCCGAAGCTTTCTTT; CDR3 protein: CASSSQGAGRAEAFF
D gene: .; clone size: .; V gene: TRBV7-3; J gene: TRBJ2-3; CDR3 DNA: TGTGCCAGCAGCCCCGACCCGGGGTCCGCAGATACGCAGTATTTT; CDR3 protein: CASSPDPGSADTQYF
D gene: TRBD1; clone size: .; V gene: TRBV6-4; J gene: TRBJ1-5; CDR3 DNA: TGTGCCAGCAGTGGGCCACAGGGGATCAGGTTTAATCAGCCCCAGCATTTT; CDR3 protein: CASSGPQGIRFNQPQHF
D gene: TRBD1; clone size: .; V gene: TRBV4-1; J gene: TRBJ2-3; CDR3 DNA: TGCGCCAGCAGCCGGGGACAGGGGGATACTAGCACAGATACGCAGTATTTT; CDR3 protein: CASSRGQGDTSTDTQYF
D gene: TRBD1; clone size: .; V gene: TRBV11-2; J gene: TRBJ2-1; CDR3 DNA: TGTGCCAGCAGCGAGAGGACAGGGGTCCACTACAATGAGCAGTTCTTC; CDR3 protein: CASSERTGVHYNEQFF
D gene: TRBD1; clone size: .; V gene: TRBV11-3; J gene: TRBJ2-7; CDR3 DNA: TGTGCCAGCAGCCCGACAGGGCTCTCCTACGAGCAGTACTTC; CDR3 protein: CASSPTGLSYEQYF
D gene: TRBD1; clone size: .; V gene: TRBV4-1; J gene: TRBJ1-5; CDR3 DNA: TGCGCCAGCAGCCAAGATGAGGACAGGGGGTTTAATCAGCCCCAGCATTTT; CDR3 protein: CASSQDEDRGFNQPQHF
D gene: .; clone size: .; V gene: TRBV4-1; J gene: TRBJ1-2; CDR3 DNA: TGCGCCAGCAGCCAAGATACGAATGAGTTGATCGTCCGTGGCTACACCTTC; CDR3 protein: CASSQDTNELIVRGYTF
D gene: .; clone size: .; V gene: TRBV18; J gene: TRBJ2-2; CDR3 DNA: TGTGCCAGCTCACCAATCGTACTAGCGAACACCGGGGAGCTGTTTTTT; CDR3 protein: CASSPIVLANTGELFF
D gene: .; clone size: .; V gene: TRBV21-1; J gene: TRBJ2-7; CDR3 DNA: TGTGCCAGCAGCCCGAACATCACCTACGAGCAGTACTTC; CDR3 protein: CASSPNITYEQYF
D gene: TRBD1; clone size: few; V gene: TRBV5-5; J gene: TRBJ1-6; CDR3 DNA: TGTGCCAGCAGCCAAACCGGGACAGGGTATTCACCCCTCCACTTT; CDR3 protein: CASSQTGTGYSPLHF
D gene: TRBD1; clone size: .; V gene: TRBV6-5; J gene: TRBJ2-1; CDR3 DNA: TGTGCCAGCAGTTACTTACAAGGGACAGGGGGCGATGAGCAGTTCTTC; CDR3 protein: CASSYLQGTGGDEQFF
D gene: .; clone size: once; V gene: TRBV14; J gene: TRBJ2-7; CDR3 DNA: TGTGCCAGCAGCCAAGGGACCTACTCCTACGAGCAGTACTTC; CDR3 protein: CASSQGTYSYEQYF
D gene: .; clone size: .; V gene: TRBV4-1; J gene: TRBJ2-3; CDR3 DNA: TGCGCCAGCTCACCGGGCCCCGTGGCGAGGGATACGCAGTATTTT; CDR3 protein: CASSPGPVARDTQYF
D gene: .; clone size: .; V gene: TRBV5-1; J gene: TRBJ2-3; CDR3 DNA: TGCGCCAGCAGCTTTACCACAGATACGCAGTATTTT; CDR3 protein: CASSFTTDTQYF
D gene: .; clone size: .; V gene: TRBV5-8; J gene: TRBJ2-5; CDR3 DNA: TGTGCCAGCAGCGGCGGGTCGTCGGGCCGAACCCAGTACTTC; CDR3 protein: CASSGGSSGRTQYF
D gene: .; clone size: .; V gene: TRBV7-3; J gene: TRBJ1-2; CDR3 DNA: TGTGCCAGCAGCCCCGACGGCCGCTATGGCTACACCTTC; CDR3 protein: CASSPDGRYGYTF
D gene: .; clone size: .; V gene: TRBV5-5; J gene: TRBJ2-4; CDR3 DNA: TGTGCCAGCAGCCCTTGGGAGGGGGTTGTCAAAAACATTCAGTACTTC; CDR3 protein: CASSPWEGVVKNIQYF
D gene: .; clone size: once; V gene: TRBV7-2; J gene: TRBJ2-7; CDR3 DNA: TGTGCCAGCAGCTCACTTACCGGGACTCCGATAAGTGGTGAGCAGTACTTC; CDR3 protein: CASSSLTGTPISGEQYF
D gene: TRBD2; clone size: .; V gene: TRBV18; J gene: TRBJ2-2; CDR3 DNA: TGTGCCAGCCGGCTGAGGACTAGCGGAAACACCGGGGAGCTGTTTTTT; CDR3 protein: CASRLRTSGNTGELFF
D gene: TRBD2; clone size: .; V gene: TRBV4-1; J gene: TRBJ2-2; CDR3 DNA: TGCGCCAGCAGGGCGGGAGGATACACCGGGGAGCTGTTTTTT; CDR3 protein: CASRAGGYTGELFF
D gene: .; clone size: .; V gene: TRBV5-1; J gene: TRBJ2-3; CDR3 DNA: TGCGCCAGCAGCTTGGGGCCTATTGGTAGGGGGGATACGCAGTATTTT; CDR3 protein: CASSLGPIGRGDTQYF
D gene: .; clone size: .; V gene: TRBV3-1/TRBV3-2; J gene: TRBJ1-6; CDR3 DNA: TGTGCCAGCAGAGGGGGACTATCACCCCTCCACTTT; CDR3 protein: CASRGGLSPLHF
D gene: .; clone size: few; V gene: TRBV19; J gene: TRBJ1-5; CDR3 DNA: TGTGCCAGTAGTGGAGGGACATACTCGCCGAGCGGCAATCAGCCCCAGCATTTT; CDR3 protein: CASSGGTYSPSGNQPQHF